The clone carrying this TCR beta chain was recorded once. The sample comes from a study of T cell changes during pregnancy in multiple sclerosis. The germline gives CDR1 MDHEN, CDR2 SYDVKM. This CDR3 comprises 16 residues. V dropped 6 bases and J dropped 5; count of bases not matched to a gene: 8. The protocol was immunoSEQ multiplex PCR, while the TCRdb copy is restricted to in-frame clones and leaves out a portion. The data contain some 37,000 clones, about 91% of them singletons. Here the sequenced sample was CD4+ T cells from peripheral blood mononuclear cells, taken before pregnancy. The gene calls are TRBV28 and TRBJ2-2, with 11 bases fitting TRBD1. The TCR originated in a female donor with multiple sclerosis, enrolled in a pregnancy study. The CDR3 loop is CASRLAGTGGTGELFF. CDR3 DNA: TGTGCCAGCAGGCTGGCCGGGACAGGGGGTACCGGGGAGCTGTTTTTT.